This TCR beta chain stems from a study of identifying expanded T cells in peripheral blood. Broader study findings: Variance in clone template counts between two-week samples significantly increased with total template count across all healthy donors. Differentially abundant clones: around 1.2 between replicates, 15 to 17 at around 15 days, 19 to 20 at four.

CDR3 length equals 15 residues. Between the trimmed V and J ends, which lost 9 bases and 0 bases, there was a span of 13 bases. The germline V gene has CDR1 SGHTS and CDR2 YDEGEE. Profiled with immunoSEQ multiplex PCR; TCRdb holds only in-frame clones, not every one. The sample lists about 97,000 clones, around 85% occurring once. Notes on this clone: Its antigen is unknown.

Healthy donors had no documented immune events, such as infections, while sampled. Sequenced input: blood. V is TRBV5-8 and J is TRBJ1-6; D unresolved. This receptor was taken from a person between 18 and 70 years old in good health. DNA of the CDR3: TGTGCCATCCCGGACCGTAGCTCCTATAATTCACCCCTCCACTTT. Its protein product is CAIPDRSSYNSPLHF.